This T cell receptor (beta chain) was documented in a study of T-cell reconstitution after alpha-beta-depleted transplantation in children. V shed 4 bases and J shed 0 bases, with 13 bases lying between them. CDR3 size: 15 residues. Germline V gene lookup returns CDR1 MNHEY and CDR2 SVGAGI. Unique molecular identifiers were incorporated during preparation of the TCRbeta library. Each CDR3 protein gets one entry after TCRdb re-called the PCR reads with MiXCR. Of a few hundred thousand distinct CDR3 sequences listed, around 10% are singletons. The chain is built from TRBV6-5 and TRBJ2-7; no firm D call. The TCR originated in a human donor who donated a stem cell graft to a child with acute lymphoblastic leukemia. The material was PBMCs from the stem cell graft donor, obtained from the stem cell graft. The CDR3 reads CASSSLGVISYEQYF. The CDR3 region has the DNA TGTGCCAGCAGTTCCCTTGGGGTTATCTCCTACGAGCAGTACTTC.